These 30 T cell receptor beta chains were all obtained from the same sample, sequenced in a study of control samples from healthy donors and cancer patients. Profiling relied on immunoSEQ multiplex PCR, and the TCRdb table lists in-frame clones only, not all of them. The repertoire holds 120,000 or so clones, with about 87% as singletons. What was sequenced was blood. The receptors derive from a man younger than 45 in good health.

The V call is TRBV7-9, the J call TRBJ1-1; D remains ambiguous. V was clipped by 1 base and J by 3 bases, with 12 bases between them. This CDR3 comprises 15 residues. The germline V gene has CDR1 SEHNR and CDR2 FQNEAQ (reference sequence). The CDR3 reads CASSLGFQWDTEAFF. As DNA, the CDR3 is TGTGCCAGCAGCTTAGGGTTTCAGTGGGACACTGAAGCTTTCTTT.

The gene calls are TRBV14 and TRBJ2-1; the match to TRBD2 covers 9 bases. This CDR3 is 16 amino acids long. V lost 4 bases and J lost 0; bases outside the gene matches: 4. Germline CDR1 SGHDN, CDR2 FVKESK. The CDR3 loop is CASSRMTSGSYNEQFF. In DNA, the CDR3 is TGTGCCAGCAGCCGCATGACTAGCGGCTCCTACAATGAGCAGTTCTTC. Drawing the rest from reference TRBV14 and TRBJ2-1, the complete variable domain is EAGVTQFPSHSVIEKGQTVTLRCDPISGHDNLYWYRRVMGKEIKFLLHFVKESKQDESGMPNNRFLAERTGGTYSTLKVQPAELEDSGVYFCASSRMTSGSYNEQFFGPGTRLTVL.

This clone showed up just once. V gene TRBV30 combines with J gene TRBJ1-2; 9 bases map to TRBD1. CDR3 length equals 13 residues. V shed 3 bases and J 4 bases; nucleotides not matched to a gene: 3. CDR1 is GTSNPN and CDR2 is SVGIG in the germline V gene (reference sequence). This CDR3 is CAWSPGQGYGYTF. The CDR3 DNA reads TGTGCCTGGAGCCCGGGACAGGGCTATGGCTACACCTTC. The full variable domain, with the rest looked up from reference TRBV30 and TRBJ1-2, is SQTIHQWPATLVQPVGSPLSLECTVEGTSNPNLYWYRQAAGRGLQLLFYSVGIGQISSEVPQNLSASRPQDRQFILSSKKLLLSDSGFYLCAWSPGQGYGYTFGSGTRLTVV.

A single count supports this clone. V usage is TRBV12-3 or TRBV12-4 and J usage is TRBJ1-2; 8 positions match TRBD1. The CDR3 has 13 amino acids. The V gene end was trimmed by 1 base and the J gene end by 9 bases; junction bases not matched to a gene: 4. Here the CDR3 DNA reads TGTGCCAGCAGTTTAGGGACAGGGAGAAGCTACACCTTC. Translated: CASSLGTGRSYTF.

The J gene is TRBJ2-7, the V gene TRBV6-5; D possibly corresponds to TRBD2 (6 bases). Trimming took off 6 bases at V and 1 base at J, with 13 bases between the two ends. From germline, CDR1 is MNHEY and CDR2 SVGAGI. This CDR3 region has 14 residues. The CDR3 sequence: CASRPSAGSYEQYV. CDR3 bases: TGTGCCAGCAGACCTAGCGCAGGATCCTACGAGCAGTACGTC.

This chain links TRBV29-1 with TRBJ1-3, with D maybe TRBD1 (6 bases). CDR3 length equals 12 residues. CDR1 is SQVTM, CDR2 ANQGSEA, per germline. V lost 3 bases and J lost 10, with 13 bases in between. CDR3 in DNA: TGCAGCGTTGAGGCACAGGGAATGACCATATATTTT. Translation: CSVEAQGMTIYF.

As to this clone: Other DNA sequences in this sample translate to the same CDR3. The V gene is TRBV11-2, the J gene TRBJ2-5; unclear D gene. Germline V gene lookup returns CDR1 SGHAT and CDR2 FQNNGV. The CDR3 consists of 14 residues. Trimming left V 1 base short and J 2 bases short, with 8 bases between. The CDR3 DNA reads TGTGCCAGCAGCTTAGGCGGTCGACAAGAGACCCAGTACTTC. Protein product: CASSLGGRQETQYF.

The chain recombines TRBV19 with TRBJ1-1, with a weak D call TRBD1 (6 bases). The length of the CDR3 is 16 residues. V lost 4 bases and J 4 bases, leaving 19 bases between the germline ends. Germline V gene lookup returns CDR1 LNHDA and CDR2 SQIVND (reference sequence). CDR3 in amino acids: CASSKQGRGSVTEAFF. In nucleotides, the CDR3 is TGTGCCAGTAGTAAACAGGGCAGGGGTTCGGTCACTGAAGCTTTCTTT.

This rearrangement joins TRBV2 to TRBJ2-1, with 7 positions matching TRBD2. Germline V CDR1 and CDR2: SNHLY, FYNNEI. This CDR3 is 14 amino acids long. The junction had 7 bases not matched to a gene; V was cut back by 11 bases and J by 0 bases. CDR3 DNA: TGTGCCTCACGGGAGGAGGCCTCCTACAATGAGCAGTTCTTC. It yields the protein CASREEASYNEQFF.

The V call is TRBV19, the J call TRBJ1-1; D might be TRBD1 (6 bases). CDR3 length equals 13 residues. The V gene's germline CDR1 is LNHDA and CDR2 SQIVND (reference sequence). With 6 bases removed from V and 0 bases from J, the gap between germline ends came to 8 bases. The CDR3 bases are TGTGCCAGTAGAAGGACAGTGAACACTGAAGCTTTCTTT. This translates into CASRRTVNTEAFF.

The rearrangement links TRBV19 to TRBJ1-3; D possibly corresponds to TRBD1 (6 bases). CDR1 LNHDA and CDR2 SQIVND come from the germline V gene (reference sequence). This CDR3 has 17 residues. Trimming removed 3 bases from V and 0 bases from J, with 15 bases in between. Written as DNA, the CDR3 is TGTGCCAGTAGTATCGGGTACAGGGATCCCTCTGGAAACACCATATATTTT. Protein: CASSIGYRDPSGNTIYF.

The chain combines TRBV5-1 with TRBJ2-2; perhaps TRBD1 as D (6 bases). V was cut by 6 bases and J by 0 bases, with 9 bases left in between. Per germline, CDR1 SGHRS and CDR2 YFSETQ. The CDR3 spans 14 residues. The CDR3 region is CASTGASNTGELFF. CDR3 in DNA: TGCGCCAGCACAGGGGCCTCGAACACCGGGGAGCTGTTTTTT.

This chain links TRBV11-3 with TRBJ2-5, with a tentative D call TRBD2 (7 bases). V shed 1 base and J shed 1 base, with 13 bases lying between them. Looked up from germline, CDR1 is SGHNT and CDR2 is YENEEA. The CDR3 sequence is 16 residues long. The CDR3: CASSLVGGALQETQYF. DNA of the CDR3: TGTGCCAGCAGCTTAGTGGGGGGGGCCCTCCAAGAGACCCAGTACTTC.

The chain carries TRBV10-3 and TRBJ1-1, with TRBD1 matching 9 bases. The V segment lost 7 bases and the J segment 2 bases; nucleotides outside the gene matches: 5. CDR1 is ENHRY, CDR2 SYGVKD, per germline. The CDR3 has 14 amino acids. The CDR3: CAITSTGGNTEAFF. DNA for the CDR3: TGTGCCATCACCTCAACAGGGGGCAACACTGAAGCTTTCTTT.

The chain carries TRBV7-3 and TRBJ2-1; 9 nucleotides agree with TRBD1. The CDR3 has 18 amino acids. The V and J ends lost 1 base and 5 bases, in that order; junction bases with no gene match: 12. CDR1 and CDR2 from the germline V gene are SGHTA and FQGTGA. This CDR3 is CASSLKLRGQGDDNEQFF. CDR3 sequence (DNA): TGTGCCAGCAGCTTAAAATTAAGGGGACAGGGCGACGACAATGAGCAGTTCTTC. Using reference TRBV7-3 and TRBJ2-1 for the parts outside the CDR3, the full variable domain is GAGVSQTPSNKVTEKGKYVELRCDPISGHTALYWYRQSLGQGPEFLIYFQGTGAADDSGLPNDRFFAVRPEGSVSTLKIQRTERGDSAVYLCASSLKLRGQGDDNEQFFGPGTRLTVL.

The chain uses TRBV2 and TRBJ2-3, with TRBD1 matching over 9 bases. The CDR3 runs to 11 residues. CDR1 SNHLY and CDR2 FYNNEI come from the germline V gene. With V trimmed by 10 bases and J by 6 bases, 2 bases remained unmatched. This CDR3 is CATGQGDTQYF. CDR3 coding DNA: TGTGCCACTGGACAGGGGGATACGCAGTATTTT. The full variable domain, its missing parts supplied by reference TRBV2 and TRBJ2-3, is EPEVTQTPSHQVTQMGQEVILRCVPISNHLYFYWYRQILGQKVEFLVSFYNNEISEKSEIFDDQFSVERPDGSNFTLKIRSTKLEDSAMYFCATGQGDTQYFGPGTRLTVL.

V is TRBV3-1 (or the pseudogene TRBV3-2) and J is TRBJ2-6; D uncertain. Germline loops: CDR1 LGHDT, CDR2 YNNKEL (reference sequence). CDR3 length: 13 residues. Trimming pared 3 bases from V and 4 bases from J, leaving 4 bases between. For the CDR3, the DNA is TGTGCCAGCAGCCAGTTAGGGGCCAACGTCCTGACTTTC. Protein: CASSQLGANVLTF.

The chain is built from TRBV24-1 and TRBJ1-2; 7 nucleotides agree with TRBD1. Germline V lookup: CDR1 KGHDR, CDR2 SFDVKD. V trimming: 4 bases; J trimming: 4 bases; junction bases outside the gene matches: 8. This CDR3 contains 15 residues. The DNA of the CDR3 is TGTGCCACCAGTGACAACAGGGGTTCCCCCTATGGCTACACCTTC. Translating it yields CATSDNRGSPYGYTF.

The chain employs TRBV5-4 and TRBJ2-1; 8 nucleotides agree with TRBD2. The CDR3 length is 15 residues. Trimming took 0 bases from V and 6 from J; bases not matched to a gene: 5. Germline CDR1 and CDR2: SGHNT and YYREEE (reference sequence). CDR3 in amino acids: CASSLDRGGVNEQFF. The CDR3 DNA follows: TGTGCCAGCAGCTTGGACCGGGGGGGTGTCAATGAGCAGTTCTTC.

This clone was seen only a few times. The chain is built from TRBV6-2 or TRBV6-3 and TRBJ2-2; D may be TRBD1 (5 bases). CDR1 and CDR2 from the germline V gene are MNHEY and SVGEGT. Between the trimmed V and J ends, which lost 5 bases and 0 bases, there was a span of 13 bases. CDR3 length: 16 residues. This chain's CDR3 is CASSPDRFANTGELFF. CDR3 DNA: TGTGCCAGCAGTCCCGACAGATTCGCGAACACCGGGGAGCTGTTTTTT.

The chain carries TRBV7-3 and TRBJ2-3; tentatively, D is TRBD1 or TRBD2 (5 bases each). The CDR3 covers 13 residues. Germline loops: CDR1 SGHTA, CDR2 FQGTGA. Trimming cost V 5 bases and J 5 bases, with 11 bases left between them. CDR3 DNA: TGTGCCAGCAGCGCCCCAGGGAGAGATACGCAGTATTTT. This gives the protein CASSAPGRDTQYF. Together with reference TRBV7-3 and TRBJ2-3, the CDR3 gives the full variable domain: GAGVSQTPSNKVTEKGKYVELRCDPISGHTALYWYRQSLGQGPEFLIYFQGTGAADDSGLPNDRFFAVRPEGSVSTLKIQRTERGDSAVYLCASSAPGRDTQYFGPGTRLTVL.

The chain recombines TRBV29-1 with TRBJ1-1; D call uncertain. The germline gives CDR1 SQVTM, CDR2 ANQGSEA. Between the trimmed V and J ends, which lost 4 bases and 0 bases, there was a span of 9 bases. This CDR3 comprises 13 residues. The CDR3 nucleotides are TGCAGCGTTGCCGGCATTATGAACACTGAAGCTTTCTTT. This encodes CSVAGIMNTEAFF. The full variable domain, with the rest looked up from reference TRBV29-1 and TRBJ1-1, is SAVISQKPSRDICQRGTSLTIQCQVDSQVTMMFWYRQQPGQSLTLIATANQGSEATYESGFVIDKFPISRPNLTFSTLTVSNMSPEDSSIYLCSVAGIMNTEAFFGQGTRLTVV.

This rearrangement joins TRBV5-1 to TRBJ1-1, with 9 bases matching TRBD1. CDR1 is SGHRS, CDR2 YFSETQ, per germline. This CDR3 contains 15 residues. V shed 4 bases and J 4 bases; nucleotides not matched to a gene: 8. CDR3 nucleotide sequence: TGCGCCAGCAGCCTGGGACAGGGTTTGGGCACTGAAGCTTTCTTT. It specifies CASSLGQGLGTEAFF.

The chain links TRBV29-1 to TRBJ2-2, with D possibly called TRBD1 or TRBD2 (5 bases each). The germline gives CDR1 SQVTM, CDR2 ANQGSEA. V lost 5 bases to trimming and J lost 0 bases, with 10 bases between them. The CDR3 has 14 amino acids. CDR3 DNA sequence: TGCAGCGTTCGGGACCGATCGAACACCGGGGAGCTGTTTTTT. This sequence encodes CSVRDRSNTGELFF.

V and J are TRBV3-1 (or the pseudogene TRBV3-2) and TRBJ1-1; D is possibly TRBD1 (6 bases). The germline V gene encodes CDR1 LGHDT and CDR2 YNNKEL (reference sequence). V lost 4 bases and J lost 3, with 24 bases in between. There are 18 residues in the CDR3. The CDR3: CASSPSGAGWGTDTEAFF. The CDR3 nucleotides read TGTGCCAGCAGCCCCTCGGGGGCCGGCTGGGGGACGGACACTGAAGCTTTCTTT.

In the case of this clone: Additional DNA sequences in this sample encode the identical CDR3. The J gene is TRBJ1-2, the V gene TRBV28; no clear D. Trimming removed 5 bases at V and 4 bases at J, with 11 bases between. Per the germline V gene, CDR1 is MDHEN and CDR2 is SYDVKM. CDR3 length: 13 amino acids. CDR3 coding DNA: TGTGCCAGCAGTGCAGGAGAAGGCTATGGCTACACCTTC. Amino acid sequence: CASSAGEGYGYTF.

The rearrangement uses TRBV2 and TRBJ1-5, with TRBD1 matching over 7 bases. J lost 7 bases, V lost 6 bases, and 6 bases had no gene match. The CDR3 is made up of 13 amino acids. The V gene's germline CDR1 is SNHLY and CDR2 FYNNEI. CDR3 in DNA: TGTGCCAGCAGGATGACAGGGAACCAGCCCCAGCATTTT. Protein product: CASRMTGNQPQHF. Filled out from reference TRBV2 and TRBJ1-5, the complete variable domain reads EPEVTQTPSHQVTQMGQEVILRCVPISNHLYFYWYRQILGQKVEFLVSFYNNEISEKSEIFDDQFSVERPDGSNFTLKIRSTKLEDSAMYFCASRMTGNQPQHFGDGTRLSIL.

CDR3 residues: CASSFDSNEQFF. CDR3 DNA: TGTGCCAGCAGTTTCGACAGTAATGAGCAGTTCTTC. The chain joins TRBV12-3 or TRBV12-4 to TRBJ2-1; D possibly corresponds to TRBD1 (5 bases). This CDR3 has 12 amino acids. Trimming cost V 3 bases and J 7 bases, with 7 bases left between them.

The V and J genes are TRBV19 and TRBJ1-2, with D unclear. Germline CDR1 is LNHDA and CDR2 is SQIVND (reference sequence). The CDR3 extends over 15 amino acids. V lost 1 base and J 0 bases, leaving 9 bases between the germline ends. The CDR3 sequence: CASSIGNNANYGYTF. The CDR3 DNA is TGTGCCAGTAGTATAGGGAACAACGCTAACTATGGCTACACCTTC. The entire variable domain, with the rest obtained from reference TRBV19 and TRBJ1-2, is as follows: DGGITQSPKYLFRKEGQNVTLSCEQNLNHDAMYWYRQDPGQGLRLIYYSQIVNDFQKGDIAEGYSVSREKKESFPLTVTSAQKNPTAFYLCASSIGNNANYGYTFGSGTRLTVV.

The gene calls are TRBV28 and TRBJ1-2; D is ambiguous. Germline V lookup: CDR1 MDHEN, CDR2 SYDVKM. The CDR3 spans 11 residues. The V and J ends lost 10 bases and 5 bases respectively, with 11 bases between them. Here the CDR3 reads CATRTGYGYTF. The CDR3 DNA is TGTGCCACCAGGACGGGGTATGGCTACACCTTC.